This TCR beta chain was recovered during a study of T cell repertoires in cytomegalovirus infection. Study-wide background: CMV infection and matching HLA type were both indicated by public TCR beta signatures.

This clonotype was recorded many times. The V gene end was trimmed by 0 bases and the J gene end by 0 bases; junction bases not matched to a gene: 5. This CDR3 comprises 17 residues. Germline V gives CDR1 SGHTA, CDR2 FQGNSA. TCRdb re-called the reads through MiXCR, storing one row per CDR3 protein. Of 300,000 to 400,000 distinct CDR3 sequences in the sample, over 7.5% were seen once. The V gene is TRBV7-2, the J gene TRBJ1-3, with 7 bases identical to TRBD1. This clonotype originated in a human donor in good health (CMV status not recorded). Some clones in this sample may be carry-over from other donors' samples. Sequenced sample: PBMCs. The CDR3, as DNA: TGTGCCAGCAGCTTAGCGGTCAGGGGGATCTCTGGAAACACCATATATTTT. Its translation is CASSLAVRGISGNTIYF.